Included here is one T cell receptor beta chain sequence, with context. The antigen this receptor binds is unknown. Nothing much larger sits one base from this clone, and base qualities are not available. The immunoSEQ Assay was the method used to sequence TCRbeta CDR3 regions. After extraction, genomic DNA underwent amplification by bias-controlled multiplex PCR, followed by high-throughput sequencing. In the source study's methods: To quantify the absolute abundance of every unique TCRbeta CDR3 region, sequences were collapsed and filtered. T cell fraction was estimated by normalizing TCRbeta template counts to usable DNA, which was measured by amplifying reference genes present in all nucleated cells. Repertoire TCRs were annotated as SARS-CoV-2-specific when V gene, CDR3 amino acid sequence and J gene were exactly matched to a known reactive TCR set. The reference SARS-CoV-2 TCR set was obtained from MIRA and was filtered for enrichment in COVID-19-positive ImmuneCODE repertoires, whereby public or cross-reactive TCRs were removed. Using the MIRA antigens, annotated TCRs were further analysed by specific ORF or by position within an ORF. Breadth was defined as the number of annotated unique rearrangements divided by the total number of unique productive rearrangements, and depth was defined as the summed frequency of the annotated unique rearrangements. Two-sided Wilcoxon rank-sum tests were applied when comparing TCR breadth between groups. TCRdb took this table from immuneACCESS and kept in-frame rearrangements with V and J called. Such tables lack part of the clones; where checked against another copy, unresolved V genes explain under half of the gap, and the rest is unexplained. That table furnishes V, J and clone size, whereas the DNA furnished D and trimming. This sample lists roughly 400,000 clones; about 90% were detected once. Approximately 4.3% of the sample is taken by the ten largest.

This record belongs to a study of Ad26.COV2.S vaccination and SARS-CoV-2 variants (dated by TCRdb to about 2021). Context from the whole study: Vaccine-arm donors came from COV1001, a multicentre, randomized, double-blind, placebo-controlled phase I-IIa trial of Ad26.COV2.S in healthy adults. The specificity and breadth of SARS-CoV-2-reactive T cell receptors after Ad26.COV2.S vaccination were assessed by TCRbeta repertoire sequencing. The TCR-sequenced set comprised around 30 samples: 19 Ad26.COV2.S vaccine recipients, 5 placebo recipients and 8 SARS-CoV-2 convalescent individuals. Participants in the trial were split at random into five groups of five each, receiving low-dose or high-dose Ad26.COV2.S once or twice, or else placebo on both occasions. Dosing of Ad26.COV2.S was intramuscular, at either 5x10^10 or 1x10^11 viral particles, delivered as one shot or as two shots spaced 56 days apart. Investigators did not know the trial group allocation while performing experiments and assessing outcomes.

Overall study outcomes, separate from this receptor: Non-spike TCR breadth was comparable between vaccine and placebo recipients, consistent with the vaccine containing only spike. Comparing responses between vaccine doses or regimens was not something the study was powered to do. According to the authors, total T cell responses may have been underestimated by the TCR breadth and depth analyses. Ad26.COV2.S recipients had higher spike-specific TCR breadth than placebo recipients (P = 0.0014). After vaccination, spike-specific CD8+ and CD4+ T cell responses were reported to show substantial breadth.

The sample's treatment or condition, from its label and the paper: roughly 20 received Ad26.COV2.S at low or high dose, single or two shots; about 5 received placebo; per-sample allocation not given. For vaccine and placebo recipients, repertoires were sequenced using samples collected on day 63 after the first injection. Between 29 July and 7 August 2020, Cohort 1b enrolled about 27 adults aged 18-55 years at one site in Boston, USA. As a vaccine, Ad26.COV2.S was a replication-incompetent adenovirus type 26 vector that expressed a prefusion-stabilized SARS-CoV-2 spike protein derived from the original Wuhan strain. The germline V gene yields SGHRS for CDR1 and YFSETQ for CDR2. From cysteine to phenylalanine, the CDR3 is 12 amino acids long. Only the CDR3 region is kept as DNA, spanning 36 bases read in frame from base 1. V loses 3 bases, J loses 0 bases, and the germline ends lie 3 bases apart.

The V and J genes are TRBV5-1 and TRBJ2-5, with the D gene not clear enough to name. This sequence was found in a person aged 18-60 years who received the Ad26.COV2.S COVID-19 vaccine or a placebo. Sequencing was performed on peripheral blood, taken in a trial of Ad26.COV2.S vaccine versus placebo. The encoded CDR3 is CASSSYQETQYF. The base sequence is TGCGCCAGCAGCTCATACCAAGAGACCCAGTACTTC.